A selection of T cell receptor beta chains follows, all from one sample in a study of long-term antiretroviral therapy in people with HIV. Assay used: immunoSEQ multiplex PCR; TCRdb lists only in-frame clones, some missing. The sample yields about 30,000 clones, around 78% seen once. The specimen comprised unsorted PBMCs, sampled 1.5 years before starting antiretroviral therapy. Every receptor here comes from a man between 18 and 35 years old with HIV. CDR3s include the opening cysteine and the closing phenylalanine or tryptophan. The D gene is left open where the match is weak. Size values are once, few and many counts, or a class for expanded clones, and some rows have none.

j_call clone_size v_call d_call cdr3_aa cdr3_nt
TRBJ1-3 - TRBV6-1 - CASSSEVRAGNTIYF TGTGCCAGCAGTTCTGAGGTCCGGGCTGGAAACACCATATATTTT
TRBJ2-5 - TRBV6-5 - CASSGASLRTQYF TGTGCCAGCAGCGGTGCCTCCTTGAGGACCCAGTACTTC
TRBJ1-5 - TRBV14 TRBD1 CASSQRFGGGAGQPQHF TGTGCCAGCAGCCAAAGGTTTGGAGGGGGCGCGGGTCAGCCCCAGCATTTT
TRBJ2-7 - TRBV6-1 TRBD1 CASSEALRRTGVGYEQYF TGTGCCAGCAGTGAAGCTCTCCGGCGAACAGGGGTCGGCTACGAGCAGTACTTC
TRBJ1-3 large TRBV30 - CAWSWGYNTIYF TGTGCCTGGAGTTGGGGTTACAACACCATATATTTT
TRBJ2-4 - TRBV27 - CASADNPRNIQYF TGTGCCAGCGCCGACAACCCTAGGAACATTCAGTACTTC
TRBJ1-1 - TRBV27 - CASTPRRTVLNTEAFF TGTGCCAGCACCCCCCGAAGGACAGTCTTGAACACTGAAGCTTTCTTT
TRBJ2-1 - TRBV7-2 - CASNSDLAYNEQFF TGTGCCAGCAACTCGGACCTGGCCTACAATGAGCAGTTCTTC
TRBJ2-2 large TRBV30 - CAWNQGGELFF TGTGCCTGGAACCAGGGCGGGGAGCTGTTTTTT
TRBJ1-3 medium-sized TRBV28 - CASSQDTGTGNTIYF TGTGCCAGCAGCCAGGACACTGGCACTGGAAACACCATATATTTT
TRBJ1-4 - TRBV7-2 TRBD1 CASSPDRGNEKLFF TGTGCCAGCAGCCCAGACAGGGGAAATGAAAAACTGTTTTTT
TRBJ1-1 - TRBV5-4 - CASSLKVGWGARMNTEAFF TGTGCCAGCAGCTTGAAAGTAGGGTGGGGGGCGCGGATGAACACTGAAGCTTTCTTT
TRBJ1-2 - TRBV5-1 - CASSLEGDYGYTF TGCGCCAGCAGCTTGGAAGGGGACTATGGCTACACCTTC
TRBJ1-5 - TRBV7-2 - CASSLVAGDSNQPQHF TGTGCCAGCAGCTTAGTGGCAGGGGATAGCAATCAGCCCCAGCATTTT
TRBJ2-3 - TRBV28 - CASSFLQTTQYF TGTGCCAGCAGTTTTCTCCAGACCACGCAGTATTTT
TRBJ1-2 once TRBV28 TRBD1 CASSFSGGLYGYTF TGTGCCAGCAGTTTTTCAGGGGGCCTCTATGGCTACACCTTC
TRBJ1-1 - TRBV30 - CAWSSRGGPTEAFF TGTGCCTGGAGTAGTCGAGGGGGACCCACTGAAGCTTTCTTT
TRBJ1-2 - TRBV19 TRBD1 CASSIIGTGVGYTF TGTGCCAGTAGTATAATCGGGACAGGGGTTGGCTACACCTTC
TRBJ1-6 once TRBV9 - CASSTPGSSESSPLHF TGTGCCAGCAGCACCCCGGGCAGTAGCGAAAGTTCACCCCTCCACTTT
TRBJ1-2 - TRBV6-5 - CASSYKDLGATGYTF TGTGCCAGCAGTTACAAGGACCTCGGGGCCACTGGCTACACCTTC
TRBJ2-3 - TRBV9 - CASSVRGGPDTQYF TGTGCCAGCAGCGTAAGGGGGGGGCCAGATACGCAGTATTTT
TRBJ2-7 - TRBV6-1 TRBD1 CASSAPVGQGDHEQYF TGTGCCAGCAGTGCCCCCGTAGGACAGGGAGACCACGAGCAGTACTTC
TRBJ1-5 - TRBV5-8 TRBD1 CASSSRGTGSNQPQHF TGTGCCAGCAGCTCGCGTGGGACAGGGAGCAATCAGCCCCAGCATTTT
TRBJ2-7 once TRBV9 - CASSVASGTYEQYF TGTGCCAGCAGCGTAGCCTCTGGTACCTACGAGCAGTACTTC
TRBJ1-4 - TRBV29-1 - CSVAGAVDEKLFF TGCAGCGTTGCGGGGGCTGTGGATGAAAAACTGTTTTTT
TRBJ2-3 once TRBV7-2 TRBD2 CASSFSGGGMGTDTQYF TGTGCCAGCAGCTTCAGCGGCGGGGGAATGGGCACAGATACGCAGTATTTT
TRBJ2-5 - TRBV28 TRBD2 CASSLYGSGQETQYF TGTGCCAGCAGTTTATACGGTAGCGGGCAAGAGACCCAGTACTTC
TRBJ1-2 - TRBV6-4 - CASSHDSYGYTF TGTGCCAGCAGCCACGATAGCTATGGCTACACCTTC
TRBJ1-5 - TRBV7-2 - CASSLASQGRQPQHF TGTGCCAGCAGCTTAGCGTCCCAGGGACGACAGCCCCAGCATTTT
TRBJ2-5 - TRBV12-5 - CASGLVLWETQYF TGTGCTAGTGGTTTGGTACTATGGGAGACCCAGTACTTC
TRBJ2-7 - TRBV6-1 - CASRDRASYEQYF TGTGCCAGCAGGGACCGGGCGTCCTACGAGCAGTACTTC
TRBJ1-2 - TRBV7-2 - CASSPGFYGYTF TGTGCCAGCAGCCCGGGGTTCTATGGCTACACCTTC
TRBJ1-1 - TRBV5-6 - CASSLEGASAFF TGTGCCAGCAGCTTGGAAGGCGCTTCAGCTTTCTTT
TRBJ2-2 once TRBV18 - CASSLSGTGELFF TGTGCCAGCTCCCTTAGCGGCACCGGGGAGCTGTTTTTT
TRBJ2-1 - TRBV4-3 TRBD2 CASSQDGVRASGFLSSYNEQFF TGCGCCAGCAGCCAAGATGGTGTGAGGGCTAGCGGGTTTTTAAGCTCCTACAATGAGCAGTTCTTC
TRBJ2-7 - TRBV18 - CASSKSGLYEQYF TGTGCCAGCTCTAAATCCGGGCTATACGAGCAGTACTTC
TRBJ2-5 - TRBV5-1 - CASSLAPGPQETQYF TGCGCCAGCAGCTTGGCCCCGGGCCCCCAAGAGACCCAGTACTTC
TRBJ1-3 - TRBV28 TRBD1 CASSFPGTGGISGNTIYF TGTGCCAGCAGTTTTCCCGGGACAGGAGGGATCTCTGGAAACACCATATATTTT
TRBJ1-5 - TRBV7-2 - CASSLKGVQPQHF TGTGCCAGCAGCTTAAAAGGGGTTCAGCCCCAGCATTTT
TRBJ2-3 - TRBV27 - CASSFLWTDTDTQYF TGTGCCAGCAGTTTTCTGTGGACAGACACAGATACGCAGTATTTT
TRBJ2-3 - TRBV27 - CASRPEHTDTQYF TGTGCCAGCAGGCCAGAACACACAGATACGCAGTATTTT
TRBJ2-3 - TRBV6-1 - CASSEVGGGTNTQYF TGTGCCAGCAGTGAAGTTGGAGGGGGCACCAATACGCAGTATTTT
TRBJ2-3 - TRBV5-4 TRBD2 CASSSALAGGTDTQYF TGTGCCAGCAGCTCGGCCCTAGCGGGGGGAACAGATACGCAGTATTTT
TRBJ2-3 - TRBV6-4 TRBD2 CASSDGRGGRDTQYF TGTGCCAGCAGTGACGGCCGGGGGGGCCGGGATACGCAGTATTTT
TRBJ1-3 - TRBV6-6 - CASSPGTEPSGNTIYF TGTGCCAGCAGTCCCGGGACGGAACCCTCTGGAAACACCATATATTTT
TRBJ2-7 - TRBV27 TRBD1 CASSDSNPDRDYEQYF TGTGCCAGCAGCGACAGCAACCCGGACAGGGACTACGAGCAGTACTTC
TRBJ1-4 - TRBV19 TRBD1 CASTPWQGDEKLFF TGTGCCAGTACCCCGTGGCAGGGGGATGAAAAACTGTTTTTT
TRBJ2-3 - TRBV7-2 TRBD2 CASSATSGGADTQYF TGTGCCAGCAGCGCGACTAGCGGGGGGGCAGATACGCAGTATTTT